This TCR beta chain was identified during a study of blood T cell repertoires in COVID-19. Study-level information: Italy, Spain and the United States were the sources of the convalescent and acute COVID-19 samples.

This clone has only a few counts. Germline CDR1 MDHEN, CDR2 SYDVKM. The CDR3 runs to 11 residues. V lost 6 bases and J lost 2, with 3 bases in between. Under the authors' procedure: Amplification of reference gene primers was used by the study to estimate nucleated cell counts. Assay: immunoSEQ multiplex PCR; the TCRdb copy retains only in-frame clones and omits some. V and J calls and clone size are as listed in that table; D and trimming were resolved from the DNA. The sample lists around 250,000 clones, 75% to 90% occurring once. Two negative PCRs, clearance, or symptom resolution had been documented for recovered Cohort 3 donors.

The sample taken for sequencing was PBMCs or T cells enriched from blood (not recorded which). This receptor was obtained from a woman in her 30s who had recovered from COVID-19. The V gene is TRBV28, the J gene TRBJ2-3; no clear D. CDR3 in DNA: TGTGCCAGCAGGGCCACAGATACGCAGTATTTT. Translating gives CASRATDTQYF.